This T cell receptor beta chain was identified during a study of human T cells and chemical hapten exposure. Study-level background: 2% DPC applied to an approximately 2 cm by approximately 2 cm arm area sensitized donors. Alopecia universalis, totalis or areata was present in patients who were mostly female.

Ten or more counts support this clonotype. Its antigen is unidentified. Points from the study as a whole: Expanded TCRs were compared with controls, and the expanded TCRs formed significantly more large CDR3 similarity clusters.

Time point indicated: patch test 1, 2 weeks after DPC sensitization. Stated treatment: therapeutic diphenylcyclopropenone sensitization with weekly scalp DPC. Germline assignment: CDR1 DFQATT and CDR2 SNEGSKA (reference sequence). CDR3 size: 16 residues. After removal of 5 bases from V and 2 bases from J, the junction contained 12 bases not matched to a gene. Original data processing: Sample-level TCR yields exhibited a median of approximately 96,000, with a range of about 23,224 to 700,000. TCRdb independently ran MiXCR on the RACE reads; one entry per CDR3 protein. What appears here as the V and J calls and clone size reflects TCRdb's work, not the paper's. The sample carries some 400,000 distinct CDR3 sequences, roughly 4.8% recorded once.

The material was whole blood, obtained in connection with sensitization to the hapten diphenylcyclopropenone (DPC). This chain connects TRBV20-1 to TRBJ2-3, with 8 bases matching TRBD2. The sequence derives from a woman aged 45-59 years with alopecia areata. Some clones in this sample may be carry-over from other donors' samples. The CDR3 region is CSAEALTGGITDTQYF. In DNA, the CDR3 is TGCAGTGCTGAAGCCCTGACGGGGGGGATCACAGATACGCAGTATTTT.